Listed below are T cell receptor beta chains from one sample, sequenced in a study of human T cells and chemical hapten exposure. A single record per CDR3 protein comes from TCRdb applying MiXCR to the RACE reads. This repertoire shows 380,000 or so distinct CDR3 sequences, 5% to 6.5% found once; its top ten account for about 8.2%. Sequencing was performed on whole blood, taken in connection with sensitization to the hapten diphenylcyclopropenone (DPC). These receptors were taken from a woman younger than 35 with alopecia areata. Some clones in this sample may be carry-over from other donors' samples. Both conserved end residues are part of each CDR3. The order of the fields is J gene, D gene, V gene, clone size, CDR3 DNA, CDR3 protein. D genes are given only for firm matches. The size of a clone is reported for some rows only, either as once, few or many, or as a class for expanded clones.

J: TRBJ1-5; D: -; V: TRBV5-5; size: -; DNA: TGTGCCAGCAGCCCTGCAGGGGCGTTGATCCAGCCCCAGCATTTT; CDR3: CASSPAGALIQPQHF
J: TRBJ2-3; D: TRBD2; V: TRBV7-9; size: few; DNA: TGTGCCAGCAGCTCCCTGGCCGTTAGCGGGGGGGCCATGGATACGCAGTATTTT; CDR3: CASSSLAVSGGAMDTQYF
J: TRBJ1-1; D: -; V: TRBV6-2/TRBV6-3; size: few; DNA: TGTGCCAGCAGTGAGACCGATCCTCAGAACACTGAAGCTTTCTTT; CDR3: CASSETDPQNTEAFF
J: TRBJ2-1; D: TRBD1; V: TRBV6-1; size: -; DNA: TGTGCCAGCAGTGCCGGGACAGGAACCTACAATGAGCAGTTCTTC; CDR3: CASSAGTGTYNEQFF
J: TRBJ1-5; D: -; V: TRBV12-3/TRBV12-4; size: -; DNA: TGTGCCAGCAGTTTGGTCTGGCAGATCAATCAGCCCCAGCATTTT; CDR3: CASSLVWQINQPQHF
J: TRBJ2-3; D: -; V: TRBV7-9; size: few; DNA: TGTGCCAGCAGCTTAAGTACTAGCACAGATACGCAGTATTTT; CDR3: CASSLSTSTDTQYF
J: TRBJ2-7; D: -; V: TRBV6-5; size: many; DNA: TGTGCCAGCAGTAATTCACTGTGGGGCTACGAGCAGTACTTC; CDR3: CASSNSLWGYEQYF
J: TRBJ2-1; D: -; V: TRBV15; size: -; DNA: TGTGCCACCAGCAGAGACAGAGGGTCCTACAATGAGCAGTTCTTC; CDR3: CATSRDRGSYNEQFF
J: TRBJ2-3; D: -; V: TRBV28; size: many; DNA: TGTGCCAGCAGTTTACCCACCACAGATACGCAGTATTTT; CDR3: CASSLPTTDTQYF
J: TRBJ1-1; D: -; V: TRBV12-3/TRBV12-4; size: many; DNA: TGTGCCAGCAGTTTATTCTCAGGGGTCGGGACTGAAGCTTTCTTT; CDR3: CASSLFSGVGTEAFF
J: TRBJ1-1; D: TRBD1; V: TRBV5-1; size: few; DNA: TGCGCCAGCAGCTTGGACGCCCCGACAGGGGCCGGTGAAGCTTTCTTT; CDR3: CASSLDAPTGAGEAFF
J: TRBJ2-7; D: TRBD2; V: TRBV20-1; size: many; DNA: TGCAGTGCTAATAAGGCGGGGGGGACCTACGAGCAGTACTTC; CDR3: CSANKAGGTYEQYF
J: TRBJ2-3; D: -; V: TRBV20-1; size: many; DNA: TGCAGTGCTCGGGGTGGGGGGCCCACAGATACGCAGTATTTT; CDR3: CSARGGGPTDTQYF
J: TRBJ1-5; D: -; V: TRBV28; size: many; DNA: TGTGCCAGCAGTTTAAGGGGCTTAGGTTATCTGGGGCAGCCCCAGCATTTT; CDR3: CASSLRGLGYLGQPQHF
J: TRBJ2-5; D: -; V: TRBV9; size: many; DNA: TGTGCCAGCAGCTCGGGACCTTATGGCTGGGAAGAGACCCAGTACTTC; CDR3: CASSSGPYGWEETQYF
J: TRBJ2-7; D: -; V: TRBV6-5; size: few; DNA: TGTGCCAGCAGGAGCCTGGCAACCTACGAGCAGTACTTC; CDR3: CASRSLATYEQYF
J: TRBJ2-3; D: TRBD2; V: TRBV5-1; size: few; DNA: TGCGCCAGCAGCTTGGGACTAGCGGGTCCCTCCACAGATACGCAGTATTTT; CDR3: CASSLGLAGPSTDTQYF
J: TRBJ2-1; D: -; V: TRBV29-1; size: -; DNA: TGCAGCGTAATACTCCGGTATGAGCAGTTCTTC; CDR3: CSVILRYEQFF
J: TRBJ2-6; D: -; V: TRBV20-1; size: few; DNA: TGCAGTGCTAGGACCGGAGGGGCCAACGTCCTGACTTTC; CDR3: CSARTGGANVLTF
J: TRBJ1-1; D: TRBD1; V: TRBV27; size: -; DNA: TGTGCCAGCAGTTTAAAGGGGGCGGACACTGAAGCTTTCTTT; CDR3: CASSLKGADTEAFF
J: TRBJ2-7; D: TRBD1; V: TRBV13; size: -; DNA: TGTGCCAGCAGCCTCTCGGCAGGGGGTACCTACGAGCAGTACTTC; CDR3: CASSLSAGGTYEQYF
J: TRBJ2-1; D: -; V: TRBV2; size: -; DNA: TGTGCCAGCAAATTTGAGACAAACAATGAGCAGTTCTTC; CDR3: CASKFETNNEQFF
J: TRBJ1-3; D: -; V: TRBV7-6; size: few; DNA: TGTGCCAGCAGCTCCAGGGTTAGCTCTGGAAACACCATATATTTT; CDR3: CASSSRVSSGNTIYF
J: TRBJ2-7; D: TRBD1; V: TRBV11-1; size: few; DNA: TGTGCCAGCAGCCCTTCTCCGGGACAGGGGTACGAGCAGTACTTC; CDR3: CASSPSPGQGYEQYF
J: TRBJ2-1; D: TRBD2; V: TRBV6-2/TRBV6-3; size: many; DNA: TGTGCCAGCAGCCCCGCTAGCGGATATGAGCAGTTCTTC; CDR3: CASSPASGYEQFF
J: TRBJ2-7; D: TRBD1; V: TRBV4-1; size: few; DNA: TGCGCCAGCAGCCAAGATAGGAACAGGGGATACGAGCAGTACTTC; CDR3: CASSQDRNRGYEQYF
J: TRBJ2-7; D: TRBD1; V: TRBV5-6; size: -; DNA: TGTGCCAGCGGACAGGGCTCTGGGAGCTACGAGCAGTACTTC; CDR3: CASGQGSGSYEQYF
J: TRBJ2-7; D: TRBD1; V: TRBV14; size: -; DNA: TGTGCCAGCAGCCAAGGAATGACAGGGGGCTGGTACGAGCAGTACTTC; CDR3: CASSQGMTGGWYEQYF
J: TRBJ2-7; D: -; V: TRBV2; size: few; DNA: TGTGCCAGCACGGGGGATGAAGGGTCGGAGCAGTACTTC; CDR3: CASTGDEGSEQYF
J: TRBJ1-2; D: TRBD1; V: TRBV7-2; size: -; DNA: TGTGCCAGCAGCTCGCGGGACAGGAGCTATGGCTACACCTTC; CDR3: CASSSRDRSYGYTF
J: TRBJ1-3; D: -; V: TRBV7-8; size: few; DNA: TGTGCCAGCAGCTTAGAACTGAACTCTGGAAACACCATATATTTT; CDR3: CASSLELNSGNTIYF
J: TRBJ1-2; D: -; V: TRBV12-3/TRBV12-4; size: many; DNA: TGTGCCAGCAGTTTTATACAGGGCGGTGGCTACACCTTC; CDR3: CASSFIQGGGYTF
J: TRBJ2-3; D: -; V: TRBV12-3/TRBV12-4; size: -; DNA: TGTGCCAGCAGTTTGACCGGGGCTAAGGATACGCAGTATTTT; CDR3: CASSLTGAKDTQYF
J: TRBJ2-6; D: -; V: TRBV5-1; size: many; DNA: TGCGCCAGCAGCGTCGCCCCGAGAACTGGGGCCAACGTCCTGACTTTC; CDR3: CASSVAPRTGANVLTF
J: TRBJ2-3; D: TRBD2; V: TRBV20-1; size: -; DNA: TGCAGTGCTAGAGCGCTAGCGGGAACTACTAGCACAGATACGCAGTATTTT; CDR3: CSARALAGTTSTDTQYF
J: TRBJ2-3; D: -; V: TRBV5-5; size: few; DNA: TGTGCCAGCAGCTTCGCCAGCAGCACAGATACGCAGTATTTT; CDR3: CASSFASSTDTQYF
J: TRBJ2-3; D: -; V: TRBV7-3; size: many; DNA: TGTGCCAGCAGCTCCCGACACGGGGGTACAGATACGCAGTATTTT; CDR3: CASSSRHGGTDTQYF
J: TRBJ2-7; D: TRBD1; V: TRBV27; size: -; DNA: TGTGCCAGTATGACAGGGGGCTACGAGCAGTACTTC; CDR3: CASMTGGYEQYF
J: TRBJ2-3; D: TRBD2; V: TRBV7-8; size: many; DNA: TGTGCCAGCAGCTCGTTACTAGCGGGGGTTGGAGATACGCAGTATTTT; CDR3: CASSSLLAGVGDTQYF
J: TRBJ1-5; D: TRBD1; V: TRBV3-1; size: few; DNA: TGTGCCAGCAGCCGCGGGGACAGGTTTAGCAATCAGCCCCAGCATTTT; CDR3: CASSRGDRFSNQPQHF
J: TRBJ1-1; D: -; V: TRBV2; size: few; DNA: TGTGCCAGCTTGATACAGGGCAACACTGAAGCTTTCTTT; CDR3: CASLIQGNTEAFF
J: TRBJ2-2; D: -; V: TRBV6-5; size: many; DNA: TGTGCCAGCAGTTACGAGGGTGGGGCCTGGGAGCTGTTTTTT; CDR3: CASSYEGGAWELFF
J: TRBJ2-6; D: -; V: TRBV3-1; size: few; DNA: TGTGCCAGCAGCCAAGATTCGGGCACTGGGGCCAACGTCCTGACTTTC; CDR3: CASSQDSGTGANVLTF
J: TRBJ2-3; D: -; V: TRBV15; size: few; DNA: TGTGCCACCAGCAGAGAAACAGGACAGAATCTCGTAACAGATACGCAGTATTTT; CDR3: CATSRETGQNLVTDTQYF
J: TRBJ2-3; D: TRBD2; V: TRBV5-1; size: few; DNA: TGCGCCAGCAGCTTGGTAGTAGCGGGGGCCACAGATACGCAGTATTTT; CDR3: CASSLVVAGATDTQYF
J: TRBJ2-3; D: TRBD1; V: TRBV3-1; size: many; DNA: TGTGCCAGCAGCCAAGAGTGGGACAGGACAGATACGCAGTATTTT; CDR3: CASSQEWDRTDTQYF
J: TRBJ2-3; D: -; V: TRBV5-6; size: many; DNA: TGTGCCAGCAGCGATGTTAGCACAGATACGCAGTATTTT; CDR3: CASSDVSTDTQYF
J: TRBJ2-3; D: -; V: TRBV20-1; size: few; DNA: TGCAGTGCTGGACTCGTCGCCGCTAGCACAGATACGCAGTATTTT; CDR3: CSAGLVAASTDTQYF
J: TRBJ2-7; D: -; V: TRBV20-1; size: few; DNA: TGCAGTGCTGACCCAGGGCAAACCTACGAGCAGTACTTC; CDR3: CSADPGQTYEQYF
J: TRBJ1-4; D: -; V: TRBV7-8; size: few; DNA: TGTGCCAGCAGCTTACGGTCCAGGGCAACTAATGAAAAACTGTTTTTT; CDR3: CASSLRSRATNEKLFF
J: TRBJ2-3; D: -; V: TRBV7-2; size: many; DNA: TGTGCCAGCAGCTTATCAGGGGGGCCACGCACAGATACGCAGTATTTT; CDR3: CASSLSGGPRTDTQYF
J: TRBJ2-2; D: -; V: TRBV20-1; size: -; DNA: TGCAGTGCTAGAGATCAGACAGGGAACACCGGGGAGCTGTTTTTT; CDR3: CSARDQTGNTGELFF
J: TRBJ2-7; D: -; V: TRBV3-1; size: -; DNA: TGTGCCAGCAGCCAAGCCGACTACGAGCAGTACTTC; CDR3: CASSQADYEQYF